This T cell receptor (beta chain) originates from a study of blood T cell repertoires in COVID-19. Study-wide context: Acute and convalescent COVID-19 specimens originated in the United States, Italy and Spain.

While infection was still active, Seattle patients were enrolled and then followed longitudinally. Germline-derived CDR1 and CDR2 are SGDLS and YYNGEE. This CDR3 comprises 15 residues. The V and J ends lost 4 bases and 2 bases, in that order; junction bases with no gene match: 3. Assay: immunoSEQ multiplex PCR; the TCRdb copy retains only in-frame clones and omits some. This sample carries a few hundred thousand clones, 88% of them seen once, and the ten largest clones take about 12%. The TCR sequence derives from a woman aged 45 to 65 with COVID-19, enrolled during active disease. The genes are TRBV9 and TRBJ2-2; 9 bases align to TRBD1. The source material was peripheral blood. The CDR3 is CASSRDRANTGELFF. CDR3 DNA sequence: TGTGCCAGCAGCCGGGACAGGGCAAACACCGGGGAGCTGTTTTTT.